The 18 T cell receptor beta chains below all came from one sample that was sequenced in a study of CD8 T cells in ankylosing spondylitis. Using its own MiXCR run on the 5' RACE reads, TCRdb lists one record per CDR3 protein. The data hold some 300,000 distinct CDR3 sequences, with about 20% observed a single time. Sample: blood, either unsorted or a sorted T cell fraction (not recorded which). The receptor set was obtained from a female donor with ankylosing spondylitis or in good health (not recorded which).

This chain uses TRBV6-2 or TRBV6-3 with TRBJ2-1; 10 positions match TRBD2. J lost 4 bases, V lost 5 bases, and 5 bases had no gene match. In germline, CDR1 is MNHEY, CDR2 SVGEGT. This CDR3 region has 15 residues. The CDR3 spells CASSKGTSVYNEQFF. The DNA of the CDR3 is TGTGCCAGCAGTAAAGGGACTAGCGTATACAATGAGCAGTTCTTC.

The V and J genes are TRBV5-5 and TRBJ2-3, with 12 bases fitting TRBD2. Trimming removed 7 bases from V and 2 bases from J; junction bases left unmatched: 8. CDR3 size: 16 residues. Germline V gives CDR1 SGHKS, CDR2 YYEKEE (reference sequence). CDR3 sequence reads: CASGWTSGAFTDTQYF. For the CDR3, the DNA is TGTGCCAGCGGGTGGACTAGCGGGGCTTTCACAGATACGCAGTATTTT.

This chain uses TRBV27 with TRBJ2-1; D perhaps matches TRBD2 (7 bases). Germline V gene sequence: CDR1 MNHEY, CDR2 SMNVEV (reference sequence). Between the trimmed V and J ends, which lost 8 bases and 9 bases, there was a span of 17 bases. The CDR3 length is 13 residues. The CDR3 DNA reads TGTGCCAGCTTAGCGGGCCCCAGGGGTGAGCAGTTCTTC. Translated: CASLAGPRGEQFF.

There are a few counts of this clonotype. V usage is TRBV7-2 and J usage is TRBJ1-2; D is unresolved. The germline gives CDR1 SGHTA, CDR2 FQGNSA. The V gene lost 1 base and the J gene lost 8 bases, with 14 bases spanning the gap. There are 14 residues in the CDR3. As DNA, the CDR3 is TGTGCCAGCAGCTTAGGTGGCAGAACGTTGGGCTACACCTTC. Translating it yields CASSLGGRTLGYTF.

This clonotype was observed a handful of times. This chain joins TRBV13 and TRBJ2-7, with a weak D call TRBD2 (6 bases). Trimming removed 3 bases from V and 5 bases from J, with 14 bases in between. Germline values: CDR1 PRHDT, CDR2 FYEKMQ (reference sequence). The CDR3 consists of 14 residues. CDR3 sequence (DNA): TGTGCCAGCAGCTTGGAACGGGAGTTCCACGAGCAGTACTTC. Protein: CASSLEREFHEQYF.

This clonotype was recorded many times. CDR3 sequence (DNA): TGCAGTGCACAAAAGACAGGGTTAGGCGGGGAGCTGTTTTTT. As protein: CSAQKTGLGGELFF. The V call is TRBV20-1, the J call TRBJ2-2; the match to TRBD1 covers 7 bases. There are 14 residues in the CDR3. V was pared by 6 bases and J by 7 bases, with 11 bases of the junction left unmatched. Germline V gene data show CDR1 as DFQATT and CDR2 as SNEGSKA (reference sequence).

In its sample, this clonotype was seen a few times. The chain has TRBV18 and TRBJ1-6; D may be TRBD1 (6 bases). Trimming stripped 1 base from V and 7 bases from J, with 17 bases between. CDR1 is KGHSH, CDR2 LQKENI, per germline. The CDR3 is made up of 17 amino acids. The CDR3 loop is CASSPQGTTSNNSPLHF. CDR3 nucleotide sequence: TGTGCCAGCTCACCACAGGGGACAACCTCAAACAATTCACCCCTCCACTTT. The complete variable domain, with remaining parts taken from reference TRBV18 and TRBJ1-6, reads NAGVMQNPRHLVRRRGQEARLRCSPMKGHSHVYWYRQLPEEGLKFMVYLQKENIIDESGMPKERFSAEFPKEGPSILRIQQVVRGDSAAYFCASSPQGTTSNNSPLHFGNGTRLTVT.

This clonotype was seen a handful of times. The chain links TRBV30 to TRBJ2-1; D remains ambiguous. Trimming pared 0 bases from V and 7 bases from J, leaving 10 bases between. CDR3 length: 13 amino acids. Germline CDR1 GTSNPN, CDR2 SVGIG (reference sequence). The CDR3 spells CAWSVSLDNEQFF. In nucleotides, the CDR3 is TGTGCCTGGAGTGTAAGCCTAGATAATGAGCAGTTCTTC.

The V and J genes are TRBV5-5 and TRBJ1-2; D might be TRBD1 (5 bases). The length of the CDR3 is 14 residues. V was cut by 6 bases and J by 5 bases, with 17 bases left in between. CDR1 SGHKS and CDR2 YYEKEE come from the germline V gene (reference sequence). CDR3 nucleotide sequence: TGTGCCAGCAAACCTACGACCGGGGGGTATGGCTACACCTTC. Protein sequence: CASKPTTGGYGYTF.

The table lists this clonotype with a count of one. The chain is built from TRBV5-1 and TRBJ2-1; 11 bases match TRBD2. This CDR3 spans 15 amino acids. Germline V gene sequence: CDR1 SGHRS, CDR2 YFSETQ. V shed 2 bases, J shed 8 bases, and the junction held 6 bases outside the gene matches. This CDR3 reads CASSFGTSGSYEQFF. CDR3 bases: TGCGCCAGCAGCTTTGGTACTAGCGGGAGCTATGAGCAGTTCTTC.

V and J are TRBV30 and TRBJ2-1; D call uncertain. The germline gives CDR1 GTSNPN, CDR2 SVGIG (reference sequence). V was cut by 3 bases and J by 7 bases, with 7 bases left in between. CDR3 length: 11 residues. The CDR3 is CAWRVVNEQFF. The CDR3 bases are TGTGCCTGGAGGGTAGTTAATGAGCAGTTCTTC.

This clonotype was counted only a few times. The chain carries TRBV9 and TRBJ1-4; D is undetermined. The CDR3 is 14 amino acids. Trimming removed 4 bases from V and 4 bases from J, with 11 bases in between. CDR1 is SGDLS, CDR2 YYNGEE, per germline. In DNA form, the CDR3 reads TGTGCCAGCAGCCTAAAGGACGGTAATGAAAAACTGTTTTTT. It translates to CASSLKDGNEKLFF.

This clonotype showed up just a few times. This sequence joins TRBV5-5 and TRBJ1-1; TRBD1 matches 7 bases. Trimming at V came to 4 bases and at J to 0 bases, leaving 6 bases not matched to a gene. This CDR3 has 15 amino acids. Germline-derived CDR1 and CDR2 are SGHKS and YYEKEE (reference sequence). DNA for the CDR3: TGTGCCAGCAGCCAGGCAGGGGGTTTGAACACTGAAGCTTTCTTT. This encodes CASSQAGGLNTEAFF.

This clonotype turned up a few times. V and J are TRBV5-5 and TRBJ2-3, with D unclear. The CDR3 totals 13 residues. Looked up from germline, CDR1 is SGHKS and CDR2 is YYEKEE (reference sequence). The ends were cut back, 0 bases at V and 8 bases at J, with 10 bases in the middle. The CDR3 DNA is TGTGCCAGCAGCTTGGGGGTCAGGCCTACGCAGTATTTT. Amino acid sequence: CASSLGVRPTQYF.

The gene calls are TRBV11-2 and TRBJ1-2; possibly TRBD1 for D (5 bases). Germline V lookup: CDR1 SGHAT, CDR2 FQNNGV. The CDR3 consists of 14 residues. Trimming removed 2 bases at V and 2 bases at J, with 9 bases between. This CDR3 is CASSLRGTNYGYTF. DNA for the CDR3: TGTGCCAGCAGCTTACGAGGGACGAACTATGGCTACACCTTC.

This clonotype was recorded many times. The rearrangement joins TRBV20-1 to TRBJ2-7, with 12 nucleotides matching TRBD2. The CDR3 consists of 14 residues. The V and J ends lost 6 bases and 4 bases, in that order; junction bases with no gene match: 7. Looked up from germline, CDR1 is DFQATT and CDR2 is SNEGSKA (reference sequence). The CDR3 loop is CSAKTSGRGYEQYF. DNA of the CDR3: TGCAGTGCCAAGACTAGCGGGAGAGGTTACGAGCAGTACTTC.

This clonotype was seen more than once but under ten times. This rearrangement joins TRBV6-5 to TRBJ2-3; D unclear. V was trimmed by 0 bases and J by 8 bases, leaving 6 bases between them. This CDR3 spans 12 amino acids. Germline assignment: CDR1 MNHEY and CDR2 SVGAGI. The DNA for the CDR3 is TGTGCCAGCAGTTACTCGATGGGTACGCAGTATTTT. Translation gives CASSYSMGTQYF.

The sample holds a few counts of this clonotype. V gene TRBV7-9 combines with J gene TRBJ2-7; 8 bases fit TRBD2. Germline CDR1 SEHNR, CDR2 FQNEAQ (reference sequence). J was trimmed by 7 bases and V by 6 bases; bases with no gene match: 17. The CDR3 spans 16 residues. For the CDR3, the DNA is TGTGCCAGCAGTCCCCGACCTGGGACTAGAGGAGGGGAGCAGTACTTC. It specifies CASSPRPGTRGGEQYF.